Sequencing of this T cell receptor beta chain was carried out in a study of blood T cell repertoires in COVID-19. Turning to the study itself: Researchers got acute and convalescent COVID-19 samples from the United States, Italy and Spain. In each case, the material was cDNA or gDNA derived from T cells, B-cell-depleted T cells, or PBMCs.

Using immunoSEQ multiplex PCR, the repertoire was profiled, and TCRdb retains in-frame clones only, with some absent. The data contain roughly 33,000 clones, about 93% of them seen just once; the ten biggest clones take up 4% to 6.5%. Germline CDR1 SGDLS, CDR2 YYNGEE. The CDR3 runs to 17 residues. V trimming: 3 bases; J trimming: 4 bases; junction bases outside the gene matches: 13. This sequence joins TRBV9 and TRBJ2-1, with TRBD2 identical over 7 bases. Sequenced: peripheral blood. The sequence came from a human donor in a cohort sampled during active COVID-19. CDR3 sequence: CASSARGETSIYNEQFF. CDR3 nucleotide sequence: TGTGCCAGCAGCGCACGAGGGGAGACTAGCATATACAATGAGCAGTTCTTC.